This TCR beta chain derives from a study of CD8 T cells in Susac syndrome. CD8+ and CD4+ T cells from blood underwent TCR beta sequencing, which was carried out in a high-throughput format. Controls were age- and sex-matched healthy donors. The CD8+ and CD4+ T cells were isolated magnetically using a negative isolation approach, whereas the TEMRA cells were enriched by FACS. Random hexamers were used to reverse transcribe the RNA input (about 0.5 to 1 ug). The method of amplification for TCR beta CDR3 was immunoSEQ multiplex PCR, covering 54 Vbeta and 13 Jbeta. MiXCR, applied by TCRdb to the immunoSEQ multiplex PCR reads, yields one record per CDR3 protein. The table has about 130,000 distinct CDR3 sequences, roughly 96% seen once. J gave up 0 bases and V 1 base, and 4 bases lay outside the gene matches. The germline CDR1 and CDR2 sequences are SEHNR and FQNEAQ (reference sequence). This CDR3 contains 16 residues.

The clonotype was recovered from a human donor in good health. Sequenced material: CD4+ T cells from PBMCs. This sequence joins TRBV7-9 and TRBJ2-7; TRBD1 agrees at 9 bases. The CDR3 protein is CASSLGTGVPSYEQYF. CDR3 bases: TGTGCCAGCAGCTTAGGGACAGGGGTCCCCTCCTACGAGCAGTACTTC.